This T cell receptor beta chain was profiled in a study of blood T cell repertoires in COVID-19. Trimming removed 0 bases from V and 3 bases from J, with 9 bases in between. Germline V gene lookup returns CDR1 LGHNA and CDR2 YSLEER. The CDR3 spans 15 residues. This clone came up a few times. Assay used: immunoSEQ multiplex PCR; TCRdb lists only in-frame clones, some missing. This sample carries more than 300,000 clones, around four fifths of them seen once, and the ten largest clones take about 5.4%. The specimen sequenced was PBMCs or T cells enriched from blood (not recorded which). The V and J genes are TRBV4-3 and TRBJ1-5; D is undetermined. The sequence was obtained from a woman aged 45 to 65 who had recovered from COVID-19. CDR3 DNA: TGCGCCAGCAGCCAAGATACGGTCGTCAATCAGCCCCAGCATTTT. It yields the protein CASSQDTVVNQPQHF.